A single sample is the source of the 24 T cell receptor beta chains below, sequenced in a study of OX40 agonist ivuxolimab in advanced cancers. The table came from immunoSEQ multiplex PCR; TCRdb's copy has only in-frame clones and leaves some out. The table shows some 50,000 clones, with around nine tenths occurring only once. The input for sequencing was CD4+ or CD8+ T cells sorted from blood, taken in a trial of the OX40 agonist ivuxolimab. These receptors were obtained from an adult with an advanced solid tumor such as melanoma, head and neck, liver or kidney cancer.

The genes are TRBV4-1 and TRBJ1-4, with 12 bases that match TRBD1. This CDR3 is built from 17 residues. Germline V gene lookup returns CDR1 MGHRA and CDR2 YSYEKL. Trimming removed 5 bases from V and 6 bases from J; junction bases left unmatched: 10. The CDR3 DNA reads as TGCGCCAGCAGCTCCCCGGGACAGGGGGCAAGAGATGAAAAACTGTTTTTT. Its protein is CASSSPGQGARDEKLFF.

This clone was recorded only once. The chain has TRBV11-2 and TRBJ2-7; D unresolved. The V and J ends lost 2 bases and 3 bases respectively, with 14 bases between them. The CDR3 length is 15 residues. The germline CDR1 and CDR2 sequences are SGHAT and FQNNGV. In nucleotides, the CDR3 is TGTGCCAGCAGCTTATGGAATCCCAACGTCTACGAGCAGTACTTC. Its protein product is CASSLWNPNVYEQYF.

V is TRBV27 and J is TRBJ1-1; D might be TRBD1 (5 bases). CDR3 length equals 13 residues. Trimming stripped 8 bases from V and 1 base from J, with 11 bases between. Germline values: CDR1 MNHEY, CDR2 SMNVEV (reference sequence). CDR3 in DNA: TGTGCCAGCGGGGGATTACCGAACACTGAAGCTTTCTTT. It codes for CASGGLPNTEAFF.

The rearrangement links TRBV5-1 to TRBJ1-2, with D tentatively TRBD1 (5 bases). This CDR3 has 17 amino acids. Germline V CDR1 and CDR2: SGHRS, YFSETQ. V lost 1 base, J lost 2 bases, and 18 bases lay in between. CDR3 residues: CASSLFAVGGLNYGYTF. In DNA form, the CDR3 reads TGCGCCAGCAGCTTGTTTGCAGTGGGGGGTTTAAACTATGGCTACACCTTC.

The rearrangement links TRBV13 to TRBJ1-4; D remains ambiguous. Germline V gene sequence: CDR1 PRHDT, CDR2 FYEKMQ (reference sequence). CDR3 length: 15 residues. The V end was cut by 3 bases, the J end by 5 bases, with 13 bases between. The CDR3 nucleotides read TGTGCCAGCAGCTTTACCCCTGGACGGAATGAAAAACTGTTTTTT. Translated: CASSFTPGRNEKLFF.

The J gene is TRBJ2-1, the V gene TRBV15, with D unclear. Trimming cost V 0 bases and J 5 bases, with 2 bases left between them. In germline, CDR1 is LNHNV, CDR2 YYDKDF (reference sequence). This CDR3 is 12 amino acids long. The CDR3 region is CATSRDNNEQFF. Here the CDR3 DNA reads TGTGCCACCAGCAGAGACAACAATGAGCAGTTCTTC.

V and J are TRBV7-9 and TRBJ2-7; D ambiguous. Germline V gene sequence: CDR1 SEHNR, CDR2 FQNEAQ (reference sequence). This CDR3 spans 16 amino acids. The ends were cut back, 5 bases at V and 4 bases at J, with 21 bases in the middle. Here the CDR3 reads CASSHPGPRDEYEQYF. DNA for the CDR3: TGTGCCAGCAGCCACCCGGGCCCAAGAGACGAATACGAGCAGTACTTC.

V is TRBV7-9 and J is TRBJ2-7; no clear D gene. This CDR3 is built from 13 residues. Trimming pared 1 base from V and 2 bases from J, leaving 6 bases between. Per germline, CDR1 SEHNR and CDR2 FQNEAQ (reference sequence). CDR3 DNA: TGTGCCAGCAGCTTAGGGTCTCCCTACGAGCAGTACTTC. Residues: CASSLGSPYEQYF. Drawing the rest from reference TRBV7-9 and TRBJ2-7, the complete variable domain is DTGVSQNPRHKITKRGQNVTFRCDPISEHNRLYWYRQTLGQGPEFLTYFQNEAQLEKSRLLSDRFSAERPKGSFSTLEIQRTEQGDSAMYLCASSLGSPYEQYFGPGTRLTVT.

The CDR3 loop reads CASSQDLAGGGDTDTQYF. CDR3 DNA sequence: TGTGCCAGCAGCCAAGATCTCGCCGGCGGGGGCGACACAGATACGCAGTATTTT. V gene TRBV14 combines with J gene TRBJ2-3; D is perhaps TRBD2 (7 bases). Germline V gene lookup returns CDR1 SGHDN and CDR2 FVKESK. This CDR3 is 18 amino acids long. Trimming removed 0 bases from V and 2 bases from J, with 18 bases in between.

This chain connects TRBV6-4 to TRBJ2-3, with TRBD2 matching over 8 bases. Germline V gives CDR1 MRHNA, CDR2 SNTAGT. V shed 4 bases and J 3 bases; nucleotides not matched to a gene: 6. The CDR3 contains 15 residues. The CDR3 loop is CASSVGGGTTDTQYF. In DNA, the CDR3 is TGTGCCAGCAGTGTGGGCGGGGGGACTACAGATACGCAGTATTTT.

The chain is built from TRBV10-2 and TRBJ2-5, with D possibly being TRBD1 (6 bases). Per germline, CDR1 WSHSY and CDR2 SAAADI. The CDR3 is made up of 15 amino acids. The V end was cut by 0 bases, the J end by 4 bases, with 12 bases between. This CDR3 is CASSESGGIVETQYF. The CDR3 DNA reads TGCGCCAGCAGTGAGTCAGGGGGAATTGTAGAGACCCAGTACTTC.

This clone was observed a single time. The V gene is TRBV2, the J gene TRBJ2-7; D may be TRBD2 (5 bases). The CDR3 consists of 16 residues. V was pared by 2 bases and J by 0 bases, with 14 bases between. Per the germline V gene, CDR1 is SNHLY and CDR2 is FYNNEI. CDR3 nucleotide sequence: TGTGCCAGCAGTGAATGGCGTCTAGCCAACTCCTACGAGCAGTACTTC. It encodes CASSEWRLANSYEQYF.

This clone appeared once. The V and J genes are TRBV4-2 and TRBJ1-1; TRBD1 aligns across 11 bases. The CDR3 loop spans 17 amino acids. The V gene's germline CDR1 is LGHNA and CDR2 YNFKEQ. V gave up 1 base and J gave up 4 bases; unmatched junction bases: 8. The CDR3 nucleotides read TGTGCCAGCAGCCAAGGGTGGACAGGGGGCAAGGGCACTGAAGCTTTCTTT. It is translated as CASSQGWTGGKGTEAFF.

The chain joins TRBV2 to TRBJ2-7; either TRBD1 or TRBD2 may fit D (5 bases each). The germline V gene encodes CDR1 SNHLY and CDR2 FYNNEI. The CDR3 has 10 residues. Between the trimmed V and J ends, which lost 8 bases and 7 bases, there was a span of 9 bases. The CDR3 spells CASGGREQYF. The CDR3 nucleotides read TGTGCCAGCGGGGGACGGGAGCAGTACTTC. Together with reference TRBV2 and TRBJ2-7, the CDR3 gives the full variable domain: EPEVTQTPSHQVTQMGQEVILRCVPISNHLYFYWYRQILGQKVEFLVSFYNNEISEKSEIFDDQFSVERPDGSNFTLKIRSTKLEDSAMYFCASGGREQYFGPGTRLTVT.

The V call is TRBV14, the J call TRBJ1-2; D gene ambiguous. V was shortened by 8 bases and J by 4 bases, with 14 bases between the two germline ends. The CDR3 has 13 amino acids. CDR1 is SGHDN, CDR2 FVKESK, per germline. The CDR3 DNA reads TGTGCCAGCTCCTCGGGTCACGGCTATGGCTACACCTTC. Its protein product is CASSSGHGYGYTF.

The gene calls are TRBV27 and TRBJ2-3, with 11 bases aligning to TRBD2. Trimming removed 0 bases from V and 1 base from J; junction bases left unmatched: 0. Germline CDR1 MNHEY, CDR2 SMNVEV (reference sequence). This CDR3 spans 16 amino acids. Here the CDR3 reads CASSLSSGRGTDTQYF. DNA for the CDR3: TGTGCCAGCAGTTTATCTAGCGGGAGGGGCACAGATACGCAGTATTTT.

The chain links TRBV9 to TRBJ1-6; no firm D call. This CDR3 has 13 amino acids. V lost 1 base, J lost 9 bases, and 8 bases lay in between. Germline-derived CDR1 and CDR2 are SGDLS and YYNGEE. The chain's CDR3 is CASSVSGTSPLHF. The DNA for the CDR3 is TGTGCCAGCAGCGTATCTGGAACTTCACCCCTCCACTTT. The full variable domain, rest sourced from reference TRBV9 and TRBJ1-6, is DSGVTQTPKHLITATGQRVTLRCSPRSGDLSVYWYQQSLDQGLQFLIQYYNGEERAKGNILERFSAQQFPDLHSELNLSSLELGDSALYFCASSVSGTSPLHFGNGTRLTVT.

The rearrangement uses TRBV5-6 and TRBJ2-4, with a weak D call TRBD1 (6 bases). The CDR3 spans 15 residues. CDR1 is SGHDT, CDR2 YYEEEE, per germline. V lost 5 bases, J lost 1 base, and 13 bases lay in between. The CDR3 sequence is CASSRTVMAKNIQYF. CDR3 nucleotide sequence: TGTGCCAGCAGTCGGACAGTTATGGCCAAAAACATTCAGTACTTC.

This chain uses TRBV5-6 with TRBJ2-7; 10 bases map to TRBD1. Germline assignment: CDR1 SGHDT and CDR2 YYEEEE. Losses at the gene ends were 5 bases for V and 2 bases for J; bases not matched to a gene: 13. The CDR3 runs to 17 residues. CDR3 in DNA: TGTGCCAGCAGGGGACAGGGGTGGACGGGAGGGCCCTACGAGCAGTACTTC. This gives the protein CASRGQGWTGGPYEQYF.

In regard to this clone: The germline gene is not matched at one end of the junction; a read error may be the cause. This chain uses TRBV7-7 with TRBJ2-1, with 11 positions matching TRBD2. The CDR3 runs to 16 residues. Germline CDR1 is SSHAT and CDR2 is FNYEAQ (reference sequence). Here the CDR3 reads CASSHRLAGTYNEQFF. The CDR3, as DNA: TGTGCTAGCAGCCACCGACTAGCGGGGACCTACAATGAGCAGTTCTTC.

This chain links TRBV10-2 with TRBJ2-1, with 13 bases aligning to TRBD2. The CDR3 consists of 16 residues. Germline V gives CDR1 WSHSY, CDR2 SAAADI. The V gene end was trimmed by 6 bases and the J gene end by 0 bases; junction bases not matched to a gene: 2. CDR3 residues: CASRWTSGSSYNEQFF. CDR3 bases: TGCGCCAGCAGGTGGACTAGCGGGAGCTCCTACAATGAGCAGTTCTTC.

This clone was found once. The chain couples TRBV4-2 to TRBJ1-5; weak D call: TRBD1 (5 bases). The CDR3 covers 16 residues. Trimming stripped 3 bases from V and 3 bases from J, with 15 bases between. In germline, CDR1 is LGHNA, CDR2 YNFKEQ. In nucleotides, the CDR3 is TGTGCCAGCAGCCAGAGGGACCAGGGCAACAATCAGCCCCAGCATTTT. Translated, it gives CASSQRDQGNNQPQHF.

The genes are TRBV9 and TRBJ2-7; 11 bases line up with TRBD1. Germline CDR1 and CDR2: SGDLS and YYNGEE. V gave up 2 bases and J gave up 7 bases; unmatched junction bases: 5. The CDR3 covers 14 residues. CDR3 nucleotide sequence: TGTGCCAGCAGCGTCGGACAGGGGGCGAGAGAGCAGTACTTC. Its protein is CASSVGQGAREQYF.

As DNA, the CDR3 is TGTGCCAGTAGCCTCCCGACAGGAGGGAGGACTGAAGCTTTCTTT. Its translation: CASSLPTGGRTEAFF. The chain uses TRBV19 and TRBJ1-1; D may be TRBD1 (6 bases). CDR3 length equals 15 residues. V was pared by 6 bases and J by 5 bases, with 19 bases between. The germline gives CDR1 LNHDA, CDR2 SQIVND (reference sequence).